The 29 T cell receptor beta chains below come from one sample, sequenced in a study of OX40 agonist ivuxolimab in advanced cancers. Some clones are missing from TCRdb's copy, which holds only in-frame ones; the method was immunoSEQ multiplex PCR. The sample contains tens of thousands of clones, about 93% of which appear only once. The specimen comprised CD4+ or CD8+ T cells sorted from blood, sampled in a trial of the OX40 agonist ivuxolimab. The receptor source for this set is an adult with an advanced solid tumor such as melanoma, head and neck, liver or kidney cancer.

This clone was seen a single time. The chain has TRBV5-1 and TRBJ2-2; TRBD2 aligns across 7 bases. Germline V lookup: CDR1 SGHRS, CDR2 YFSETQ. J was trimmed by 2 bases and V by 4 bases; bases with no gene match: 5. The CDR3 runs 15 residues. CDR3 loop: CASSRGGANTGELFF. In DNA form, the CDR3 reads TGCGCCAGCAGCAGGGGAGGGGCCAACACCGGGGAGCTGTTTTTT.

V and J are TRBV5-4 and TRBJ1-3; 7 positions agree with TRBD1. Germline V CDR1 and CDR2: SGHNT, YYREEE (reference sequence). V shed 4 bases and J 6 bases; nucleotides not matched to a gene: 7. The CDR3 is made up of 14 amino acids. The CDR3 sequence: CASSLGQMENTIYF. CDR3 DNA: TGTGCCAGCAGCCTGGGACAGATGGAAAACACCATATATTTT.

V gene TRBV7-2 combines with J gene TRBJ1-4; D call uncertain. The CDR3 has 16 amino acids. Germline assignment: CDR1 SGHTA and CDR2 FQGNSA. The V end lost 3 bases, the J end lost 4 bases, and 15 bases lay between the germline ends. CDR3 in amino acids: CASSFHTARINEKLFF. CDR3 in DNA: TGTGCCAGCAGCTTCCACACCGCCAGGATTAATGAAAAACTGTTTTTT.

V is TRBV30 and J is TRBJ2-7; 7 nucleotides align to TRBD1. This CDR3 has 14 amino acids. In germline, CDR1 is GTSNPN, CDR2 SVGIG (reference sequence). V lost 3 bases to trimming and J lost 5 bases; unmatched junction nucleotides: 10. The chain's CDR3 is CAWRATGVRNEQYF. For the CDR3, the DNA is TGTGCCTGGAGAGCAACAGGGGTGCGCAACGAGCAGTACTTC. Based on the CDR3 plus reference TRBV30 and TRBJ2-7, the full variable domain is SQTIHQWPATLVQPVGSPLSLECTVEGTSNPNLYWYRQAAGRGLQLLFYSVGIGQISSEVPQNLSASRPQDRQFILSSKKLLLSDSGFYLCAWRATGVRNEQYFGPGTRLTVT.

This chain joins TRBV11-2 and TRBJ2-2; no reliable D call. The length of the CDR3 is 14 residues. The V end lost 4 bases, the J end lost 6 bases, and 12 bases lay between the germline ends. The germline V gene encodes CDR1 SGHAT and CDR2 FQNNGV. The CDR3 protein is CASSSSPNAGELFF. The CDR3 bases are TGTGCCAGCAGCTCCAGCCCTAATGCCGGGGAGCTGTTTTTT.

DNA for the CDR3: TGTGCCAGCAGCCCCAGACGTTCTGGGGCCAACGTCCTGACTTTC. Translating it yields CASSPRRSGANVLTF. This chain joins TRBV7-2 and TRBJ2-6; the D is unclear. V lost 5 bases, J lost 1 base, and 9 bases lay in between. Germline-derived CDR1 and CDR2 are SGHTA and FQGNSA. The CDR3 consists of 15 residues.

The gene calls are TRBV7-2 and TRBJ2-2, with unresolved D. This CDR3 has 16 residues. V shed 2 bases and J shed 0 bases, with 10 bases lying between them. The germline V gene has CDR1 SGHTA and CDR2 FQGNSA. DNA for the CDR3: TGTGCCAGCAGCTTATTTTCATCAGCGAACACCGGGGAGCTGTTTTTT. Residues: CASSLFSSANTGELFF. The entire variable domain, with the rest obtained from reference TRBV7-2 and TRBJ2-2, is as follows: GAGVSQSPSNKVTEKGKDVELRCDPISGHTALYWYRQSLGQGLEFLIYFQGNSAPDKSGLPSDRFSAERTGGSVSTLTIQRTQQEDSAVYLCASSLFSSANTGELFFGEGSRLTVL.

The gene calls are TRBV18 and TRBJ1-4, with D possibly matching TRBD1 (5 bases). The CDR3 covers 16 residues. Per germline, CDR1 KGHSH and CDR2 LQKENI. Trimming took off 3 bases at V and 6 bases at J, with 17 bases between the two ends. The CDR3 DNA reads TGTGCCAGCTCACCTATAGGGGAAATGGATTATGAAAAACTGTTTTTT. Translation: CASSPIGEMDYEKLFF. The entire variable domain, with the rest obtained from reference TRBV18 and TRBJ1-4, is as follows: NAGVMQNPRHLVRRRGQEARLRCSPMKGHSHVYWYRQLPEEGLKFMVYLQKENIIDESGMPKERFSAEFPKEGPSILRIQQVVRGDSAAYFCASSPIGEMDYEKLFFGSGTQLSVL.

The gene calls are TRBV19 and TRBJ2-5; 13 positions match TRBD2. J gave up 5 bases and V 1 base, and 7 bases lay outside the gene matches. In germline, CDR1 is LNHDA, CDR2 SQIVND (reference sequence). This CDR3 region has 17 residues. The CDR3 spells CASSIGRTSGSSETQYF. In DNA form, the CDR3 reads TGTGCCAGTAGTATAGGAAGGACTAGCGGGAGTAGTGAGACCCAGTACTTC.

This chain connects TRBV9 to TRBJ1-3, with 9 bases that match TRBD1. J was trimmed by 0 bases and V by 3 bases; bases with no gene match: 13. This CDR3 has 19 residues. Germline V gives CDR1 SGDLS, CDR2 YYNGEE. In DNA form, the CDR3 reads TGTGCCAGCAGCGCAGGGGGGAGAGGGACAGGGTCCTCTGGAAACACCATATATTTT. Translating it yields CASSAGGRGTGSSGNTIYF.

This rearrangement joins TRBV30 to TRBJ2-3; 10 bases fit TRBD1. This CDR3 contains 15 residues. The junction had 11 bases not matched to a gene; V was cut back by 5 bases and J by 6 bases. Germline V gene data show CDR1 as GTSNPN and CDR2 as SVGIG (reference sequence). The CDR3 region is CAWRAGTGVADTQYF. The CDR3 nucleotides are TGTGCCTGGCGAGCCGGGACAGGGGTAGCGGATACGCAGTATTTT.

The chain is built from TRBV30 and TRBJ1-4; D gene ambiguous. Germline CDR1 GTSNPN, CDR2 SVGIG (reference sequence). V was clipped by 0 bases and J by 2 bases, with 10 bases between them. This CDR3 region has 15 residues. As DNA, the CDR3 is TGTGCCTGGAGTGTAATCGGTACGACTAATGAAAAACTGTTTTTT. Translated: CAWSVIGTTNEKLFF. Together with reference TRBV30 and TRBJ1-4, the CDR3 gives the full variable domain: SQTIHQWPATLVQPVGSPLSLECTVEGTSNPNLYWYRQAAGRGLQLLFYSVGIGQISSEVPQNLSASRPQDRQFILSSKKLLLSDSGFYLCAWSVIGTTNEKLFFGSGTQLSVL.

This chain connects TRBV5-1 to TRBJ1-1; D not certain. Between the trimmed V and J ends, which lost 1 base and 4 bases, there was a span of 5 bases. The CDR3 loop spans 12 amino acids. Germline values: CDR1 SGHRS, CDR2 YFSETQ. The chain's CDR3 is CASSLSSTEAFF. CDR3 sequence (DNA): TGCGCCAGCAGCTTGAGCAGCACTGAAGCTTTCTTT.

This clone was counted a single time. CDR3 protein: CASGFEYEQFF. CDR3 in DNA: TGTGCCAGCGGGTTCGAGTATGAGCAGTTCTTC. The chain joins TRBV7-6 to TRBJ2-1; D uncertain. V lost 8 bases and J 8 bases, leaving 10 bases between the germline ends. The germline V gene has CDR1 SGHVS and CDR2 FNYEAQ. The CDR3 extends over 11 amino acids.

This clone was recorded once. The rearrangement joins TRBV5-1 to TRBJ2-2; the D gene is possibly TRBD2 (7 bases). CDR1 is SGHRS, CDR2 YFSETQ, per germline. The V end was cut by 5 bases, the J end by 1 base, with 12 bases between. CDR3 length equals 15 residues. The CDR3 reads CASRGGTRNTGELFF. The CDR3 DNA follows: TGCGCCAGCAGGGGAGGGACAAGGAACACCGGGGAGCTGTTTTTT.

This clone was seen a handful of times. The V gene is TRBV28, the J gene TRBJ1-2, with TRBD1 matching over 9 bases. The V segment lost 5 bases and the J segment 5 bases; nucleotides outside the gene matches: 3. This CDR3 comprises 13 residues. CDR1 and CDR2 (germline): MDHEN, SYDVKM. The CDR3 region is CASSPGTGYGYTF. In DNA form, the CDR3 reads TGTGCCAGCAGTCCCGGGACAGGGTATGGCTACACCTTC.

The chain carries TRBV30 and TRBJ1-2; 7 bases match TRBD1. After removal of 4 bases from V and 7 bases from J, the junction contained 6 bases not matched to a gene. Looked up from germline, CDR1 is GTSNPN and CDR2 is SVGIG (reference sequence). This CDR3 contains 12 residues. DNA for the CDR3: TGTGCCTGGAACAGGGGCTGGTTTGGCTACACCTTC. Translated: CAWNRGWFGYTF.

The chain links TRBV5-1 to TRBJ1-1; D gene unclear. Trimming pared 1 base from V and 0 bases from J, leaving 7 bases between. This CDR3 contains 14 residues. Germline assignment: CDR1 SGHRS and CDR2 YFSETQ. CDR3 nucleotide sequence: TGCGCCAGCAGCTTGTGGGAACTGAACACTGAAGCTTTCTTT. Protein sequence: CASSLWELNTEAFF.

V is TRBV5-4 and J is TRBJ2-1, with TRBD1 matching 9 bases. J was trimmed by 9 bases and V by 2 bases; bases with no gene match: 3. CDR1 is SGHNT and CDR2 is YYREEE in the germline V gene (reference sequence). The CDR3 length is 13 residues. The CDR3 sequence: CASSFTGGVEQFF. The CDR3 DNA sequence: TGTGCCAGCAGCTTTACAGGGGGCGTTGAGCAGTTCTTC.

The chain couples TRBV6-4 to TRBJ1-1; 7 bases are a match to TRBD1. CDR3 length: 14 amino acids. CDR1 MRHNA and CDR2 SNTAGT come from the germline V gene. After removal of 5 bases from V and 1 base from J, the junction contained 4 bases not matched to a gene. CDR3 sequence: CASSPHRGNTEAFF. The CDR3 coding sequence is TGTGCCAGCAGTCCCCACAGGGGGAACACTGAAGCTTTCTTT.

This chain joins TRBV19 and TRBJ2-1; 12 bases are shared with TRBD2. Germline loops: CDR1 LNHDA, CDR2 SQIVND (reference sequence). V dropped 1 base and J dropped 9; count of bases not matched to a gene: 4. The CDR3 is made up of 15 amino acids. The CDR3 DNA follows: TGTGCCAGTAGTATAGCTAGCGGGAGGGCCCCTGAGCAGTTCTTC. Amino acid sequence: CASSIASGRAPEQFF.

The chain links TRBV28 to TRBJ2-5; 10 bases map to TRBD1. The CDR3 spans 15 residues. Trimming cost V 3 bases and J 2 bases; bases outside gene matches: 3. From germline, CDR1 is MDHEN and CDR2 SYDVKM. This chain's CDR3 is CASSLTGGTQETQYF. The CDR3, as DNA: TGTGCCAGCAGTTTGACAGGGGGCACGCAAGAGACCCAGTACTTC. Together with reference TRBV28 and TRBJ2-5, the CDR3 gives the full variable domain: DVKVTQSSRYLVKRTGEKVFLECVQDMDHENMFWYRQDPGLGLRLIYFSYDVKMKEKGDIPEGYSVSREKKERFSLILESASTNQTSMYLCASSLTGGTQETQYFGPGTRLLVL.

V usage is TRBV5-1 and J usage is TRBJ2-1, with TRBD2 matching over 9 bases. V shed 0 bases, J shed 8 bases, and the junction held 12 bases outside the gene matches. There are 17 residues in the CDR3. Per germline, CDR1 SGHRS and CDR2 YFSETQ. The CDR3 bases are TGCGCCAGCAGCTTGGGAGGCTTGTCTAGCGGGATCTATGAGCAGTTCTTC. Translation gives CASSLGGLSSGIYEQFF.

The rearrangement links TRBV7-6 to TRBJ2-5, with D uncertain. CDR3 length: 15 amino acids. Germline lookup yields CDR1 SGHVS and CDR2 FNYEAQ. V lost 5 bases and J lost 4, with 17 bases in between. CDR3 sequence: CASSPRAQRRETQYF. For the CDR3, the DNA is TGTGCCAGCAGCCCTAGGGCCCAGCGCCGAGAGACCCAGTACTTC.

Remarks on this clone: Other nucleotide sequences in the sample specify the same CDR3. The genes are TRBV18 and TRBJ2-3; unclear D gene. CDR1 is KGHSH, CDR2 LQKENI, per germline. The CDR3 has 13 amino acids. Trimming stripped 2 bases from V and 0 bases from J, with 3 bases between. The DNA for the CDR3 is TGTGCCAGCTCACCAGGGAGCACAGATACGCAGTATTTT. This encodes CASSPGSTDTQYF. Drawing the rest from reference TRBV18 and TRBJ2-3, the complete variable domain is NAGVMQNPRHLVRRRGQEARLRCSPMKGHSHVYWYRQLPEEGLKFMVYLQKENIIDESGMPKERFSAEFPKEGPSILRIQQVVRGDSAAYFCASSPGSTDTQYFGPGTRLTVL.

This sequence joins TRBV7-2 and TRBJ1-5; no firm D call. The V gene lost 1 base and the J gene lost 1 base, with 8 bases spanning the gap. Germline-derived CDR1 and CDR2 are SGHTA and FQGNSA. The CDR3 consists of 15 residues. The CDR3 region is CASSLGRSSNQPQHF. CDR3 in DNA: TGTGCCAGCAGCTTAGGACGGTCGAGCAATCAGCCCCAGCATTTT.

V and J are TRBV5-6 and TRBJ2-2; 9 bases align to TRBD2. The CDR3 contains 13 residues. The J segment lost 6 bases and the V segment lost 4 bases, leaving 1 base of the junction unmatched. The germline V gene has CDR1 SGHDT and CDR2 YYEEEE. As DNA, the CDR3 is TGTGCCAGCAGCCGCGGGGGGGCCGGGGAGCTGTTTTTT. Its translation is CASSRGGAGELFF. The whole variable domain, remainder taken from reference TRBV5-6 and TRBJ2-2, is DAGVTQSPTHLIKTRGQQVTLRCSPKSGHDTVSWYQQALGQGPQFIFQYYEEEERQRGNFPDRFSGHQFPNYSSELNVNALLLGDSALYLCASSRGGAGELFFGEGSRLTVL.

The rearrangement uses TRBV2 and TRBJ2-2, with D hard to call. Germline values: CDR1 SNHLY, CDR2 FYNNEI. CDR3 length: 14 amino acids. With 5 bases removed from V and 2 bases from J, the gap between germline ends came to 9 bases. Here the CDR3 reads CASSSGSNTGELFF. The CDR3 bases are TGTGCCAGCAGTTCCGGGTCAAACACCGGGGAGCTGTTTTTT.

This clone was detected only a few times. V is TRBV6-1 and J is TRBJ2-7, with D tentatively TRBD1 (5 bases). Germline V CDR1 and CDR2: MNHNS, SASEGT. The CDR3 has 12 residues. V lost 4 bases and J 5 bases, leaving 9 bases between the germline ends. CDR3 sequence: CASSARVHEQYF. The DNA for the CDR3 is TGTGCCAGCAGTGCCAGGGTCCACGAGCAGTACTTC.